The present T cell receptor (beta chain) was sequenced within a study of shared clonotypes between healthy human individuals. This clone showed up just a few times. Template amounts of roughly 280 ng DNA, some 30,000 T cell genomes, were employed in unsorted PBMC replicate PCRs. The table came from immunoSEQ multiplex PCR; TCRdb's copy has only in-frame clones and leaves some out. The sample yields about 480,000 clones, 75% to 80% seen once. CDR3 size: 13 residues. Trimming took 6 bases from V and 6 from J; bases not matched to a gene: 5. CDR1 and CDR2 from the germline V gene are MDHEN and SYDVKM. Sequenced input: PBMCs. The chain links TRBV28 to TRBJ1-5, with 7 bases aligning to TRBD1. This TCR was sampled from a woman aged 40 to 49 in good health. Some clones in this sample may be carry-over from other donors' samples. The CDR3 coding sequence is TGTGCCAGCAGCGTGACAGGGCTTCAGCCCCAGCATTTT. Translated: CASSVTGLQPQHF.